One T cell receptor (beta chain) is described in this entry. Antigen unknown. PCR amplification relied on 60 Vbeta primers (plus 13 Jbeta primers). The repertoire was sequenced with immunoSEQ multiplex PCR; TCRdb's copy has only in-frame clones and lacks some. The sample records roughly 150,000 clones, approximately 82% being singletons. The sample originates from a study of cytomegalovirus exposure and HLA in healthy donors. Overall study findings and caveats: Reportedly, a later analysis found an Asian-associated ancestry cluster had fewer N-insertions than the approximately 670-donor mean.

Healthy bone marrow donors made up the donor group. The sequence was collected from a male donor in good health and CMV-seronegative. The source material was PBMCs.

The CDR3 DNA reads as TGTGCCAGCAGCCCCGGGGGACTAGAGAGCCACGAGCAGTACTTC. It codes for CASSPGGLESHEQYF. The chain has TRBV7-9 and TRBJ2-7; 8 bases agree with TRBD2. CDR1 and CDR2 from the germline V gene are SEHNR and FQNEAQ (reference sequence). V dropped 5 bases and J dropped 5; count of bases not matched to a gene: 11. The CDR3 consists of 15 residues.